The 20 T cell receptor beta chains in this list originate from one sample, sequenced in a study of CD4 and CD8 cells across lung adenocarcinoma regions. MiXCR was run by TCRdb on the PCR reads, yielding one entry per CDR3 protein. The top ten clones hold 32% of a sample with around 15,000 distinct CDR3 sequences, 55% of them seen once. Sequenced sample: CD8+ T cells from the center of a lung tumor. Source of these receptors: a female donor with lung adenocarcinoma. The CD4 and CD8 labels of this study may be unreliable.

This clonotype was counted at least ten times. This chain links TRBV7-2 with TRBJ1-1; TRBD1 might be the D (5 bases). This CDR3 region has 15 residues. Looked up from germline, CDR1 is SGHTA and CDR2 is FQGNSA. The germline V and J ends were trimmed by 4 bases and 2 bases, with 14 bases remaining between them. The CDR3 DNA reads TGTGCCAGCAGCTCCCCTTTAGGGGACAACACTGAAGCTTTCTTT. Encoded protein: CASSSPLGDNTEAFF.

This rearrangement joins TRBV6-1 to TRBJ1-1; D is uncertain. This CDR3 region has 15 residues. The V and J ends lost 8 bases and 2 bases respectively, with 18 bases between them. The germline V gene has CDR1 MNHNS and CDR2 SASEGT. The CDR3 spells CASSDPSSRNTEAFF. The DNA of the CDR3 is TGTGCCAGCTCCGACCCCTCTAGTCGAAACACTGAAGCTTTCTTT.

The chain uses TRBV6-1 and TRBJ1-2; no definite D call. CDR3 length equals 16 residues. Trimming took off 8 bases at V and 0 bases at J, with 19 bases between the two ends. Germline CDR1 MNHNS, CDR2 SASEGT. The CDR3 here is CASSRIIGGSNYGYTF. CDR3 coding DNA: TGTGCCAGCTCCAGGATCATCGGCGGATCTAACTATGGCTACACCTTC.

In this sample, this clonotype turned up a few times. The V and J genes are TRBV9 and TRBJ2-2, with unresolved D. Trimming stripped 0 bases from V and 6 bases from J, with 3 bases between. The CDR3 runs to 12 residues. Looked up from germline, CDR1 is SGDLS and CDR2 is YYNGEE. The CDR3 reads CASSVAAGELFF. As DNA, the CDR3 is TGTGCCAGCAGCGTAGCGGCCGGGGAGCTGTTTTTT.

In its sample, this clonotype was seen many times. The CDR3 here is CASSEWNLRGYTF. CDR3 nucleotides: TGCGCCAGCAGTGAGTGGAACTTGCGAGGCTACACCTTC. The chain employs TRBV10-2 and TRBJ1-2; D unresolved. The CDR3 length is 13 residues. The V end was cut by 1 base, the J end by 8 bases, with 11 bases between. CDR1 and CDR2 from the germline V gene are WSHSY and SAAADI.

The table lists this clonotype with a count of one. A clone one base away is much larger, so this may be a read error. CDR3 sequence reads: CASSYSMHQDHEQYF. The CDR3 DNA reads as TGTGCCAGCAGTTACTCGATGCATCAGGACCACGAGCAGTACTTC. This chain links TRBV6-5 with TRBJ2-1; D gene unclear. The assigned J gene may be wrong: the sequence end matches TRBJ2-7 better. CDR1 and CDR2 (germline): MNHEY, SVGAGI. This CDR3 has 15 residues.

This sequence joins TRBV4-1 and TRBJ2-5; D unresolved. TRBJ2-1 explains the end of the DNA better; the J call may be wrong. The CDR3 runs to 17 residues. CDR1 and CDR2 (germline): MGHRA, YSYEKL. DNA of the CDR3: TGCGCCAGCAGCCAAGATCAGGAGTCGAGCTCCTACAATGAGCAGTTCTTC. This codes for CASSQDQESSSYNEQFF.

This clonotype was counted a few times. V and J are TRBV12-3 or TRBV12-4 and TRBJ2-1; 9 bases are a match to TRBD2. The CDR3 has 18 amino acids. Trimming removed 3 bases from V and 5 bases from J; junction bases left unmatched: 14. CDR3 in amino acids: CASSLGWAGGGGDNEQFF. CDR3 nucleotides: TGTGCCAGCAGTTTGGGGTGGGCGGGCGGGGGGGGCGACAATGAGCAGTTCTTC.

The CDR3 nucleotides are TGTGCCAGCAGCGCCGGGACAGGCTTTTATGGCTACACCTTC. Its translation is CASSAGTGFYGYTF. The chain has TRBV9 and TRBJ1-2; TRBD1 agrees at 8 bases. The CDR3 sequence is 14 residues long. Germline V gene sequence: CDR1 SGDLS, CDR2 YYNGEE. V lost 3 bases and J lost 5; bases outside the gene matches: 6.

This clonotype was detected only a few times. V gene TRBV6-1 combines with J gene TRBJ2-4, with 7 bases that match TRBD2. This CDR3 region has 14 residues. V lost 6 bases, J lost 12 bases, and 14 bases stayed unmatched. The germline CDR1 and CDR2 sequences are MNHNS and SASEGT. In DNA, the CDR3 is TGTGCCAGCAGGGGGGGGTTAGCCAAAGACACTCAGTACTTC. Translated, it gives CASRGGLAKDTQYF.

This clonotype was found many times. Germline is not matched at one junction end, which may reflect a read error. The gene calls are TRBV7-7 and TRBJ2-2; D possibly uses TRBD1 or TRBD2 (6 bases each). This CDR3 comprises 15 residues. Germline V gene data show CDR1 as SSHAT and CDR2 as FNYEAQ (reference sequence). The DNA of the CDR3 is TGTGCTAGCAGCTTGGGGCAGGGGAGGTACGGGGAGCTGTTTTTT. This translates into CASSLGQGRYGELFF.

This clonotype has just one count. A read error may account for a junction end that differs from germline. CDR3 coding DNA: TGCGCCAGCTCATTTGGGGGGCTCGATACTGACGCCTCCTTT. The encoded protein is CASSFGGLDTDASF. This chain joins TRBV10-1 and TRBJ1-1, with D perhaps matching TRBD1 (6 bases). Germline V CDR1 and CDR2: WNHNN, SYGVQD (reference sequence). The CDR3 sequence is 14 residues long.

The chain uses TRBV10-2 and TRBJ2-3; 7 bases agree with TRBD1. The V and J ends lost 9 bases and 1 base, in that order; junction bases with no gene match: 10. CDR3 size: 15 residues. Germline loops: CDR1 WSHSY, CDR2 SAAADI. In nucleotides, the CDR3 is TGCGCCAGATTGCTACAGGGGATCGGCACAGATACGCAGTATTTT. Translated, it gives CARLLQGIGTDTQYF.

The chain joins TRBV27 to TRBJ2-5; D is unresolved. V lost 2 bases to trimming and J lost 5 bases, with 9 bases between them. CDR1 and CDR2 from the germline V gene are MNHEY and SMNVEV (reference sequence). This CDR3 comprises 13 residues. CDR3 residues: CASSLRIRETQYF. DNA for the CDR3: TGTGCCAGCAGTTTACGTATACGCGAGACCCAGTACTTC.

The CDR3 region is CASSVAGGPYNEQFF. The CDR3, as DNA: TGTGCCAGCAGCGTAGCGGGGGGGCCGTACAATGAGCAGTTCTTC. The J gene is TRBJ2-1, the V gene TRBV9, with 8 bases aligning to TRBD2. This CDR3 is built from 15 residues. With V trimmed by 0 bases and J by 4 bases, 3 bases remained unmatched. Germline V lookup: CDR1 SGDLS, CDR2 YYNGEE.

This clonotype is deemed medium-sized. The chain is built from TRBV6-1 and TRBJ2-5, with TRBD2 matching over 8 bases. The J call may not be correct, given that the DNA end is closer to TRBJ2-7. The CDR3 consists of 14 residues. Per germline, CDR1 MNHNS and CDR2 SASEGT. The CDR3 sequence is CASSVDGGVYEQYF. DNA of the CDR3: TGTGCCAGCAGTGTGGACGGGGGGGTGTACGAGCAGTACTTC.

This clonotype was seen once. The chain joins TRBV6-5 to TRBJ2-1, with D perhaps TRBD2 (6 bases). V was shortened by 2 bases and J by 12 bases, with 14 bases between the two germline ends. The CDR3 consists of 13 residues. Per the germline V gene, CDR1 is MNHEY and CDR2 is SVGAGI. The CDR3 loop is CASSYRTGTRQFF. CDR3 nucleotide sequence: TGTGCCAGCAGTTACCGCACCGGGACTCGGCAGTTCTTC.

This clonotype is labeled as medium-sized. V and J are TRBV6-1 and TRBJ2-5; 7 bases match TRBD1. The end of the DNA is better explained by TRBJ2-7, so the J call may be wrong. This CDR3 spans 16 amino acids. Germline CDR1 MNHNS, CDR2 SASEGT. The CDR3 region is CASSETDRAYSYEQYF. The DNA for the CDR3 is TGTGCCAGCAGTGAGACAGACAGGGCCTATTCCTACGAGCAGTACTTC.

V usage is TRBV6-1 and J usage is TRBJ1-4; 7 positions match TRBD1. The V segment lost 6 bases and the J segment 4 bases; nucleotides outside the gene matches: 8. Germline lookup yields CDR1 MNHNS and CDR2 SASEGT. CDR3 length: 15 amino acids. The CDR3 loop is CASRSWGDSNEKLFF. DNA of the CDR3: TGTGCCAGCAGGTCTTGGGGGGACAGTAATGAAAAACTGTTTTTT.

In this sample, this clonotype turned up once. The chain has TRBV6-1 and TRBJ2-2; D is uncertain. CDR1 and CDR2 from the germline V gene are MNHNS and SASEGT. This CDR3 region has 17 residues. Deletions cut 5 bases from V and 6 bases from J, with 22 bases between. CDR3 protein: CASSPRWQTVSAGELFF. The CDR3 coding sequence is TGTGCCAGCAGTCCCCGGTGGCAGACCGTTAGTGCCGGGGAGCTGTTTTTT.